One T cell receptor beta chain is described in this entry. CDR1 and CDR2 from the germline V gene are MNHEY and SVGAGI. The germline V and J ends were trimmed by 5 bases and 3 bases, with 13 bases remaining between them. The CDR3 has 15 amino acids. This entry is derived from a study of blood T cell repertoires in COVID-19. TCRdb's table, derived via immunoSEQ multiplex PCR, lists solely in-frame clones and lacks some. The sample lists approximately 250,000 clones; roughly 85% were seen once. Sequencing was done on a sample of peripheral blood. V is TRBV6-5 and J is TRBJ1-4, with a weak D call TRBD1 (6 bases). The sequence was obtained from a man in his sixties who had recovered from COVID-19. The CDR3 loop is CASSRGRGSNEKLFF. DNA for the CDR3: TGTGCCAGCAGTCGGGGCAGGGGATCTAATGAAAAACTGTTTTTT.